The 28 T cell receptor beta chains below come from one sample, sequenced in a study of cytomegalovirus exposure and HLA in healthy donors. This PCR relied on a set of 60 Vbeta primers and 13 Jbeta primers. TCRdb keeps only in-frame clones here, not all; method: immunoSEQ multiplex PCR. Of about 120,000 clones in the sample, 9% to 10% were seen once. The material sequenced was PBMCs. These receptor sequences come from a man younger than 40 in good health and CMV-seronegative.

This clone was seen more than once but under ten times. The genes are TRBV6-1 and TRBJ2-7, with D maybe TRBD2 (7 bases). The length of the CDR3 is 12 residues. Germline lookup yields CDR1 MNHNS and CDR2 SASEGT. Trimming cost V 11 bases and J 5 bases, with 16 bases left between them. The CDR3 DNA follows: TGTGCCTCTAAGGGGGGGGTTGACGAGCAGTACTTC. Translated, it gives CASKGGVDEQYF.

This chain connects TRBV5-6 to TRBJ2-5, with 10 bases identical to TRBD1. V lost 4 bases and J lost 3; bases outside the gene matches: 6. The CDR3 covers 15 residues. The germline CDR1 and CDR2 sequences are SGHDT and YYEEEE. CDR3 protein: CASSQTGGREETQYF. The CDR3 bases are TGTGCCAGCAGCCAGACAGGGGGCCGGGAAGAGACCCAGTACTTC.

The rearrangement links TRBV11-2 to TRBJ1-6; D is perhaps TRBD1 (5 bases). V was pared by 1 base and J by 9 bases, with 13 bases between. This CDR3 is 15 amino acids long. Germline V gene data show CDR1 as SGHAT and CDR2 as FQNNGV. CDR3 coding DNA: TGTGCCAGCAGCTTAGCCAGGGTGGTTGGTTCACCCCTCCACTTT. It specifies CASSLARVVGSPLHF.

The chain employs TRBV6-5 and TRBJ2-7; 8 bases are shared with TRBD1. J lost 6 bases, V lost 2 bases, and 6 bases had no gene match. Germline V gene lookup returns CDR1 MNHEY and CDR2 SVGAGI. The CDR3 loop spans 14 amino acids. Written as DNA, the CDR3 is TGTGCCAGCAGTTACGGACAGGGTTTCGGCGAGCAGTACTTC. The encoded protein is CASSYGQGFGEQYF.

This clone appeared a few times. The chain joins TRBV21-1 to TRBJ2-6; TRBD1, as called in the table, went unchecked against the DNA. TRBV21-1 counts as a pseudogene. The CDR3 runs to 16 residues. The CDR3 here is CARKRGQASGANVLTF. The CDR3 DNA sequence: TGTGCCAGGAAACGAGGACAGGCCTCTGGGGCCAACGTCCTGACTTTC.

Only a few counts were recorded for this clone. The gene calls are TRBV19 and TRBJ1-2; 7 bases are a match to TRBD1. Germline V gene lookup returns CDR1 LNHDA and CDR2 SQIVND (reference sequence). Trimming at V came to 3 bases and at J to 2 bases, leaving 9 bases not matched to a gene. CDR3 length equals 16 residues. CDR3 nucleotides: TGTGCCAGTAGTATCGGATTTGCAGGGGGGAACTATGGCTACACCTTC. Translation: CASSIGFAGGNYGYTF.

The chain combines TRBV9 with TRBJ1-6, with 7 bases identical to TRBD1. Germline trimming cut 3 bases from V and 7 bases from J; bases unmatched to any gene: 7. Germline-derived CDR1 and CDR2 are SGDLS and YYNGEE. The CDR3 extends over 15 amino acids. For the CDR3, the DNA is TGTGCCAGCAGCGACAGACAGGGTCACAATTCACCCCTCCACTTT. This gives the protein CASSDRQGHNSPLHF. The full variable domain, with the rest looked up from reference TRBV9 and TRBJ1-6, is DSGVTQTPKHLITATGQRVTLRCSPRSGDLSVYWYQQSLDQGLQFLIQYYNGEERAKGNILERFSAQQFPDLHSELNLSSLELGDSALYFCASSDRQGHNSPLHFGNGTRLTVT.

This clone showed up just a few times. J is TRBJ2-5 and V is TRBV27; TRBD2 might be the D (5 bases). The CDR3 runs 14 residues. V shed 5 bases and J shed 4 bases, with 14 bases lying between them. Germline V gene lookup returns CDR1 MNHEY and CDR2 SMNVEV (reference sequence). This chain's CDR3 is CASSPALEGETQYF. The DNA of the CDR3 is TGTGCCAGCAGTCCGGCCCTAGAGGGAGAGACCCAGTACTTC.

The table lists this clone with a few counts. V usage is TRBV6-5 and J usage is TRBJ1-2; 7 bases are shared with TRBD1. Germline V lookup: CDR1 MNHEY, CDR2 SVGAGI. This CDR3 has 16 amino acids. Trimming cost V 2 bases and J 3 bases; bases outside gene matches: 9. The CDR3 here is CASSYRWARGDYGYTF. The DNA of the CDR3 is TGTGCCAGCAGTTACCGATGGGCCAGGGGGGACTATGGCTACACCTTC.

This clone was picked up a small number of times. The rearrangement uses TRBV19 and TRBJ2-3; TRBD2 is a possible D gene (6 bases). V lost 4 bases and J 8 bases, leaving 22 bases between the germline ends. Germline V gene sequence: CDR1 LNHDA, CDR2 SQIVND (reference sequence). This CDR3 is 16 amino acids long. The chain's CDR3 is CASSTAPLQRAGTQYF. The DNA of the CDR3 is TGTGCCAGTAGTACCGCCCCCCTACAGCGGGCAGGTACGCAGTATTTT.

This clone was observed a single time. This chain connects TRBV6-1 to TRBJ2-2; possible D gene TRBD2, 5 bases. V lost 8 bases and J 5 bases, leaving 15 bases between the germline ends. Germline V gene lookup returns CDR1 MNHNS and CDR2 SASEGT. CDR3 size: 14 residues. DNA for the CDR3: TGTGCCAGCCTCTATGTGGGGAGTACCGGGGAGCTGTTTTTT. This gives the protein CASLYVGSTGELFF.

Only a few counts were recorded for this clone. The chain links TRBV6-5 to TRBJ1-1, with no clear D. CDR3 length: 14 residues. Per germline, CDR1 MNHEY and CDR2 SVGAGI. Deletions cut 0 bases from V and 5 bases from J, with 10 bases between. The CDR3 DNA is TGTGCCAGCAGTTACTCGGGCAGCAGGACTGAAGCTTTCTTT. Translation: CASSYSGSRTEAFF.

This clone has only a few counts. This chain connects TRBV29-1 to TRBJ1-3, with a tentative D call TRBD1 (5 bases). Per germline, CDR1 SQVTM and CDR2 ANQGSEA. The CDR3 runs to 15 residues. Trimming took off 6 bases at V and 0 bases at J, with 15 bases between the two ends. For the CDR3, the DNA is TGCAGCGTGGGGCCGATCCCCCCCTCTGGAAACACCATATATTTT. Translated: CSVGPIPPSGNTIYF.

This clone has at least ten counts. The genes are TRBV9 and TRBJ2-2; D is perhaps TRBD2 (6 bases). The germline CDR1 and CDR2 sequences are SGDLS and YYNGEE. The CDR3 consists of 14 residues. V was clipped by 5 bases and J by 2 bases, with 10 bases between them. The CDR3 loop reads CASRWGTNTGELFF. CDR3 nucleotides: TGTGCCAGCAGGTGGGGGACTAACACCGGGGAGCTGTTTTTT.

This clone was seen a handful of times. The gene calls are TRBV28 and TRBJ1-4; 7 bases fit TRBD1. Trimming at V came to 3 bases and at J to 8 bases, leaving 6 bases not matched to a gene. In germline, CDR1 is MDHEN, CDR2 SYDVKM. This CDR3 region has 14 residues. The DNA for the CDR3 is TGTGCCAGCAGTTTTAGGGGGCTGGAGGAAAAACTGTTTTTT. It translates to CASSFRGLEEKLFF.

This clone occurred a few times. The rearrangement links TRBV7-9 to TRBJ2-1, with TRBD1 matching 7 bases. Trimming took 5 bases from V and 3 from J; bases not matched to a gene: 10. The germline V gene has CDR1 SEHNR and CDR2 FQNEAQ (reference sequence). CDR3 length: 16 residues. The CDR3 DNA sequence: TGTGCCAGCAGCCCGCCAGACAGGGAAGTCTACAATGAGCAGTTCTTC. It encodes CASSPPDREVYNEQFF.

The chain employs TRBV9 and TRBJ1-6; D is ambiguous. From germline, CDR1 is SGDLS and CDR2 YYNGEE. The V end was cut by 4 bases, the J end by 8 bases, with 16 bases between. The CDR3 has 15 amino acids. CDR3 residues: CASSPSAAPDSPLHF. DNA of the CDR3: TGTGCCAGCAGCCCAAGCGCAGCCCCGGATTCACCCCTCCACTTT.

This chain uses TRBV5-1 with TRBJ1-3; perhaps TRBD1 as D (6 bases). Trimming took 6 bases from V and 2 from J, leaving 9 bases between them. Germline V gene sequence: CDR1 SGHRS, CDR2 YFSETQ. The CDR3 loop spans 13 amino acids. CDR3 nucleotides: TGCGCCAGCACCGACAGGACTGGAAACACCATATATTTT. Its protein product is CASTDRTGNTIYF.

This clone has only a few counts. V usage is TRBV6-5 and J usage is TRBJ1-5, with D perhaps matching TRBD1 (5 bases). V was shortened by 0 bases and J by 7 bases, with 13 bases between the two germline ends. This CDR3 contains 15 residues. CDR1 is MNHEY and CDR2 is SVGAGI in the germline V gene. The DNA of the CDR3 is TGTGCCAGCAGTTACTCAGGGGCCGGAGGGCAGCCCCAGCATTTT. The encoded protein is CASSYSGAGGQPQHF.

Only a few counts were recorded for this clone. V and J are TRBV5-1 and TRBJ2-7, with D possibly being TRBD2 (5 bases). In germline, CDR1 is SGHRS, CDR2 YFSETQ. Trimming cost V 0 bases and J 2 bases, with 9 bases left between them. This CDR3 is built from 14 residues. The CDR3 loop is CASSLARDPYEQYF. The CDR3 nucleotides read TGCGCCAGCAGCTTGGCTCGGGATCCCTACGAGCAGTACTTC.

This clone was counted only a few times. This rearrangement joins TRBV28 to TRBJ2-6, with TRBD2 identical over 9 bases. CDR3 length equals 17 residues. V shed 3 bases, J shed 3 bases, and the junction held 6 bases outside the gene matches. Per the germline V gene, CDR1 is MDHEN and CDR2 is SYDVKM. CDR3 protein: CASSFGSSGSGANVLTF. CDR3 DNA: TGTGCCAGCAGTTTTGGTAGTAGCGGGAGTGGGGCCAACGTCCTGACTTTC.

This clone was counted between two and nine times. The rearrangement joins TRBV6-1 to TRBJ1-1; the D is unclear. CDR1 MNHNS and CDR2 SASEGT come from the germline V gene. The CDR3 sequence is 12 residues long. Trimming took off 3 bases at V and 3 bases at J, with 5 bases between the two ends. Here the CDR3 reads CASSESDTEAFF. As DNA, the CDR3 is TGTGCCAGCAGTGAGTCGGACACTGAAGCTTTCTTT.

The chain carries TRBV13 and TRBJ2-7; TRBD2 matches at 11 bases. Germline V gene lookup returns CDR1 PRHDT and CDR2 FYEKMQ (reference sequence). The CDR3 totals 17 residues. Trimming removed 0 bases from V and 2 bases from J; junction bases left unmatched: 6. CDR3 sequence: CASSLGPVLAGAYEQYF. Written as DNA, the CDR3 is TGTGCCAGCAGCTTAGGCCCGGTACTAGCGGGGGCCTACGAGCAGTACTTC.

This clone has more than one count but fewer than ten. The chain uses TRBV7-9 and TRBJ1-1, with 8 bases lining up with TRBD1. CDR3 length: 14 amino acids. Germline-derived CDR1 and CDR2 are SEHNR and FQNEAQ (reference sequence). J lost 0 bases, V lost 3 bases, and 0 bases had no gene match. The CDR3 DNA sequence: TGTGCCAGCAGCTTGGACAGGGTGAACACTGAAGCTTTCTTT. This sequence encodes CASSLDRVNTEAFF. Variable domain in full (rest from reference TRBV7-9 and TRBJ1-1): DTGVSQNPRHKITKRGQNVTFRCDPISEHNRLYWYRQTLGQGPEFLTYFQNEAQLEKSRLLSDRFSAERPKGSFSTLEIQRTEQGDSAMYLCASSLDRVNTEAFFGQGTRLTVV.

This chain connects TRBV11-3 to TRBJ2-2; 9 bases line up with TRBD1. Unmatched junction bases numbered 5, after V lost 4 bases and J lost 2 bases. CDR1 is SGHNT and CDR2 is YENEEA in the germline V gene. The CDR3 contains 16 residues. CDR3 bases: TGTGCCAGCAGCTCACCGACAGGGGGAAACACCGGGGAGCTGTTTTTT. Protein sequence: CASSSPTGGNTGELFF.

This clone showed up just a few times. CDR3 sequence reads: CASSQSTGGYEQYF. For the CDR3, the DNA is TGTGCCAGCAGCCAATCTACAGGGGGCTACGAGCAGTACTTC. The V gene is TRBV11-2, the J gene TRBJ2-7; 8 positions match TRBD1. V lost 5 bases and J lost 3; bases outside the gene matches: 6. Germline CDR1 reads SGHAT; CDR2 reads FQNNGV. The CDR3 has 14 amino acids.

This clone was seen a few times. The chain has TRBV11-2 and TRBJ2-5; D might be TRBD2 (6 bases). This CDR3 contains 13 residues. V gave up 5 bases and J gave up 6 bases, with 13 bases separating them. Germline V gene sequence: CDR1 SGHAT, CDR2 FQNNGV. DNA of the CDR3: TGTGCCAGCAGCCGAACTAGCTTGCAGACCCAGTACTTC. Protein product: CASSRTSLQTQYF.

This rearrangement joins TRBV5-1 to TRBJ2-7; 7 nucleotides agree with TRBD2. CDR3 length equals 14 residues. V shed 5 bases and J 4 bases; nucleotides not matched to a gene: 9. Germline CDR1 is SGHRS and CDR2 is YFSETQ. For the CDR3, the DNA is TGCGCCAGCAGATCTCTTGCGGGAGTGTACGAGCAGTACTTC. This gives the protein CASRSLAGVYEQYF.